These T cell receptor beta chains were read from a single sample in a study of cytomegalovirus exposure and HLA in healthy donors. Clones were read by immunoSEQ multiplex PCR, and TCRdb kept only the in-frame ones, dropping some. Here the sample spans approximately 56,000 clones, about 70% being singletons. What was sequenced was PBMCs. The source of these receptors is a woman in her forties or fifties in good health and CMV-seropositive. Each CDR3 is given with its conserved first and last residue. Each record gives: clone size, D gene, J gene, V gene, CDR3 protein, CDR3 DNA. A D gene is named only where the DNA matches it firmly. Clone size is given for some rows only: seen once, a few or many times, or a class if the clone is expanded.

NA	NA	TRBJ2-7	TRBV14	CASSPMGEAVKQYF	TGTGCCAGCAGCCCCATGGGGGAGGCAGTTAAGCAGTACTTC
NA	NA	TRBJ1-1	TRBV30	CAWHLGVGGEAFF	TGTGCCTGGCACCTAGGGGTCGGGGGTGAAGCTTTCTTT
NA	TRBD1	TRBJ1-1	TRBV27	CASSRQGGEAFF	TGTGCCAGCAGTCGACAGGGGGGTGAAGCTTTCTTT
NA	NA	TRBJ1-1	TRBV7-9	CASSRDAGITEAFF	TGTGCCAGCAGCCGTGACGCAGGGATAACTGAAGCTTTCTTT
few	NA	TRBJ2-5	TRBV7-9	CASSLAQGGETQYF	TGTGCCAGCAGCTTAGCGCAAGGGGGAGAGACCCAGTACTTC
few	NA	TRBJ1-6	TRBV25-1	CAGLARLNNSPLHF	TGTGCCGGACTTGCCAGACTCAATAATTCACCCCTCCACTTT
NA	NA	TRBJ2-7	TRBV21-1	CASSPRGVFYEQYF	TGTGCCAGCAGCCCCAGGGGGGTATTCTACGAGCAGTACTTC
NA	TRBD2	TRBJ2-3	TRBV7-9	CASSFRGTSGRGAQYF	TGTGCCAGCAGCTTCCGGGGGACTAGCGGGAGGGGGGCGCAGTATTTT
few	NA	TRBJ2-3	TRBV5-1	CASTLVGPTDTQYF	TGCGCCAGCACCCTGGTGGGCCCCACAGATACGCAGTATTTT
few	NA	TRBJ2-1	TRBV29-1	CSFGGLGVNEQFF	TGCAGCTTTGGGGGGCTAGGGGTAAATGAGCAGTTCTTC
NA	TRBD2	TRBJ2-5	TRBV19	CASSGTGTTTQYF	TGTGCCAGTAGTGGAACCGGGACTACGACCCAGTACTTC
NA	NA	TRBJ1-3	TRBV19	CASSRRGRTDYVGNTIYF	TGTGCCAGTAGTAGACGGGGCAGGACAGACTACGTTGGAAACACCATATATTTT
few	NA	TRBJ1-2	TRBV28	CASSPPNVGGYTF	TGTGCCAGCAGCCCCCCAAATGTTGGCGGCTACACCTTC
once	NA	TRBJ2-5	TRBV9	CASSGLGPMETQYF	TGTGCCAGCAGCGGCCTGGGGCCAATGGAGACCCAGTACTTC
NA	NA	TRBJ1-2	TRBV28	CASSLPEAYGYTF	TGTGCCAGCAGTTTACCAGAGGCCTATGGCTACACCTTC
NA	NA	TRBJ1-4	TRBV27	CASSTQGYNEKLFF	TGTGCCAGTAGTACCCAGGGTTATAATGAAAAACTGTTTTTT
NA	TRBD1	TRBJ2-5	TRBV10-3	CATSAGTGGQETQYF	TGTGCCACTTCGGCCGGGACAGGGGGCCAAGAGACCCAGTACTTC
NA	NA	TRBJ2-7	TRBV4-3	CASSQEVPRLAGSYEQYF	TGCGCCAGCAGCCAAGAGGTCCCACGGTTGGCAGGCTCCTACGAGCAGTACTTC
NA	NA	TRBJ2-1	TRBV9	CASSVSTGRYNEQFF	TGTGCCAGCAGCGTATCGACAGGACGCTACAATGAGCAGTTCTTC
NA	NA	TRBJ2-2	TRBV7-3	CASSSGQFANTGELFF	TGTGCCAGCAGTTCAGGACAGTTCGCGAACACCGGGGAGCTGTTTTTT
few	NA	TRBJ2-5	TRBV18	CASSPAETQYF	TGTGCCAGCTCACCAGCGGAGACCCAGTACTTC
NA	TRBD1	TRBJ2-3	TRBV28	CASSRQGVGTQYF	TGTGCCAGCAGCCGACAGGGTGTGGGTACGCAGTATTTT
NA	TRBD2	TRBJ2-4	TRBV2	CASSGIRTSGGPGNIQYF	TGTGCCAGCAGCGGTATTCGGACTAGCGGGGGGCCGGGAAACATTCAGTACTTC
NA	NA	TRBJ2-6	TRBV6-1	CASSVGASPSGANVLTF	TGTGCCAGCAGTGTTGGGGCTTCCCCCTCGGGGGCCAACGTCCTGACTTTC
NA	NA	TRBJ1-3	TRBV9	CASSMEMTGNTIYF	TGTGCCAGCAGCATGGAGATGACTGGAAACACCATATATTTT
NA	NA	TRBJ2-2	TRBV7-8	CASSLEAGTGELFF	TGTGCCAGCAGCTTAGAGGCGGGCACCGGGGAGCTGTTTTTT
few	NA	TRBJ2-1	TRBV14	CASSLNNEQFF	TGTGCCAGCAGCCTCAACAATGAGCAGTTCTTC
NA	TRBD1	TRBJ2-7	TRBV5-1	CASSPRTGQGVSRQYF	TGCGCCAGCAGTCCCCGGACGGGACAGGGGGTAAGCCGGCAGTACTTC
NA	NA	TRBJ1-2	TRBV5-1	CASSLAVAQATYGYTF	TGCGCCAGCAGCTTGGCGGTTGCACAGGCAACCTATGGCTACACCTTC
once	NA	TRBJ2-7	TRBV25-1	CASSESYEQYF	TGTGCCAGCAGTGAATCGTACGAGCAGTACTTC
NA	TRBD2	TRBJ2-3	TRBV7-2	CATSSGPTGWTQYF	TGTGCCACTTCTAGCGGGCCGACCGGGTGGACGCAGTATTTT
NA	TRBD2	TRBJ2-1	TRBV11-3	CASSLGLAGLKNEQFF	TGTGCCAGCAGCTTAGGACTAGCGGGTTTGAAAAATGAGCAGTTCTTC
NA	NA	TRBJ1-1	TRBV6-1	CASRVSQGPAFF	TGTGCCAGCAGAGTTTCACAGGGCCCAGCTTTCTTT
NA	NA	TRBJ2-1	TRBV20-1	CSAKGFNEQFF	TGCAGTGCTAAGGGGTTTAATGAGCAGTTCTTC
NA	TRBD2	TRBJ2-1	TRBV6-1	CASSVPSGRALRPFF	TGTGCCAGCAGTGTGCCTAGCGGGAGGGCGTTACGTCCGTTCTTC
once	NA	TRBJ2-3	TRBV10-3	CAINVRGTDTQYF	TGTGCCATCAACGTCCGGGGCACAGATACGCAGTATTTT
NA	TRBD1	TRBJ2-5	TRBV5-1	CASSSGTGGVGETQYF	TGCGCCAGCAGCTCGGGGACAGGGGGCGTAGGAGAGACCCAGTACTTC
few	TRBD1	TRBJ1-1	TRBV11-2	CASSPGTAIEAFF	TGTGCCAGCAGCCCAGGGACAGCGATTGAAGCTTTCTTT
NA	TRBD2	TRBJ2-3	TRBV5-1	CASSSGGAEDTQYF	TGCGCCAGCAGCTCCGGGGGGGCGGAAGATACGCAGTATTTT
NA	NA	TRBJ2-1	TRBV19	CASRSGYNEQFF	TGTGCCAGTCGTAGCGGATACAATGAGCAGTTCTTC
few	TRBD1	TRBJ1-1	TRBV7-8	CASSLDGTGNTEAFF	TGTGCCAGCAGCTTAGACGGGACAGGGAACACTGAAGCTTTCTTT
NA	TRBD1	TRBJ1-2	TRBV19	CATNRQGINGYTF	TGTGCCACCAATAGACAGGGGATAAATGGCTACACCTTC
NA	TRBD1	TRBJ1-1	TRBV30	CAWSHPATGRKEAFF	TGTGCCTGGAGTCACCCCGCGACAGGGAGGAAGGAAGCTTTCTTT
NA	TRBD2	TRBJ2-1	TRBV25-1	CASGGLALYNEQFF	TGTGCCAGCGGCGGACTAGCGCTCTACAATGAGCAGTTCTTC
NA	NA	TRBJ1-4	TRBV2	CASSEFIGRANEKLFF	TGTGCCAGCAGTGAGTTCATTGGGAGGGCTAATGAAAAACTGTTTTTT
NA	NA	TRBJ1-4	TRBV6-5	CASSYSSAAGEKLFF	TGTGCCAGCAGTTACTCGTCGGCGGCTGGGGAAAAACTGTTTTTT
once	TRBD1	TRBJ1-6	TRBV2	CASSTYRGQNSPLHF	TGTGCCAGCAGTACATACAGGGGGCAAAATTCACCCCTCCACTTT